Shown below are 2 T cell receptor beta chains from a single sample sequenced in a study of cytomegalovirus exposure and HLA in healthy donors. The PCR ran on 60 Vbeta and 13 Jbeta primers. Clones were read by immunoSEQ multiplex PCR, and TCRdb kept only the in-frame ones, dropping some. The sample holds about 150,000 clones; over 80% are singletons and the top ten take nearly 3.5%. Sequencing was performed on PBMCs. These receptors were taken from a male donor in good health and CMV-seronegative.

This clone was detected only a few times. The chain has TRBV6-5 and TRBJ1-1, with D possibly TRBD1 on 6 matching bases. Germline assignment: CDR1 MNHEY and CDR2 SVGAGI. The CDR3 has 15 residues. V was pared by 6 bases and J by 0 bases, with 14 bases between. For the CDR3, the DNA is TGTGCCAGCAGGGCACAGGGTCTCATGAACACTGAAGCTTTCTTT. Amino acids: CASRAQGLMNTEAFF.

This chain joins TRBV4-3 and TRBJ1-4; 9 bases line up with TRBD1. The CDR3 extends over 19 amino acids. Germline CDR1 is LGHNA and CDR2 is YSLEER. V gave up 4 bases and J gave up 1 base; unmatched junction bases: 13. The CDR3 DNA reads TGCGCCAGCAGCCCGACCAACAGGGGGCGTTCAGAAACTAATGAAAAACTGTTTTTT. It encodes CASSPTNRGRSETNEKLFF.